Listed below are T cell receptor beta chains from one sample, sequenced in a study of blood T cell repertoires in COVID-19. TCRdb's copy holds only in-frame clones and misses some; the assay was immunoSEQ multiplex PCR. The data hold some 350,000 clones, with 90% observed a single time. The sequenced sample consisted of peripheral blood. All receptors derive from a man between 18 and 29 years old with active or convalescent COVID-19. Each CDR3 is given with its conserved first and last residue. Fields, in order: CDR3 protein, V gene.

CDR3 protein: CASSFIGTGGWEQFF
V gene: TRBV7-3

CDR3 protein: CASSPIQGTKNTEAFF
V gene: TRBV19

CDR3 protein: CASSYPIQTNEKLFF
V gene: TRBV6-6

CDR3 protein: CATSDGGSGNEKLFF
V gene: TRBV24-1

CDR3 protein: CASRLQIQETQYF
V gene: TRBV7-2

CDR3 protein: CASSSSREGTQYF
V gene: TRBV7-3

CDR3 protein: CASSENEQFF
V gene: TRBV18

CDR3 protein: CASGKKTGFLWNYGYTF
V gene: TRBV28

CDR3 protein: CASSPDRTNTEAFF
V gene: TRBV4-3

CDR3 protein: CASSDGGQASPQHF
V gene: TRBV2

CDR3 protein: CASSSTNSYEQYF
V gene: TRBV18

CDR3 protein: CASARMNTEAFF
V gene: TRBV18

CDR3 protein: CASSLDRAGSPLHF
V gene: TRBV3-1/TRBV3-2

CDR3 protein: CSVVGALVTEQYF
V gene: TRBV29-1

CDR3 protein: CASSLDRGHEQYF
V gene: TRBV7-2

CDR3 protein: CASRLTGQETQYF
V gene: TRBV5-1

CDR3 protein: CASSQRTSSYNEQFF
V gene: TRBV4-3

CDR3 protein: CASSQEARPTPNSPLHF
V gene: TRBV3-1/TRBV3-2

CDR3 protein: CASSVRTGAGNTIYF
V gene: TRBV7-2

CDR3 protein: CASSVPTNRAGETQYF
V gene: TRBV9

CDR3 protein: CASSELGTSGIDTQYF
V gene: TRBV9

CDR3 protein: CASSSMASEKLFF
V gene: TRBV28

CDR3 protein: CASSQYGTMGLPRGVDTQYF
V gene: TRBV6-6

CDR3 protein: CASSWGLAGDNEQFF
V gene: TRBV7-3

CDR3 protein: CASSLGTVPSYNEQFF
V gene: TRBV7-9

CDR3 protein: CASSPLYGTNEKLFF
V gene: TRBV7-2

CDR3 protein: CASSRVTAYSGDGYTF
V gene: TRBV11-2

CDR3 protein: CASSYGTGGEKLFF
V gene: TRBV6-5

CDR3 protein: CASSAGGSIYEQYF
V gene: TRBV9

CDR3 protein: CASSERGSNQPQHF
V gene: TRBV28

CDR3 protein: CAISELGLYEQYF
V gene: TRBV10-3

CDR3 protein: CASSSVVGGGGTEAFF
V gene: TRBV6-5

CDR3 protein: CASSSQGDQPQHF
V gene: TRBV6-5

CDR3 protein: CASSFQVGTEAFF
V gene: TRBV28

CDR3 protein: CASSSGVAYGYTF
V gene: TRBV14

CDR3 protein: CASSLTGLQETQYF
V gene: TRBV11-3